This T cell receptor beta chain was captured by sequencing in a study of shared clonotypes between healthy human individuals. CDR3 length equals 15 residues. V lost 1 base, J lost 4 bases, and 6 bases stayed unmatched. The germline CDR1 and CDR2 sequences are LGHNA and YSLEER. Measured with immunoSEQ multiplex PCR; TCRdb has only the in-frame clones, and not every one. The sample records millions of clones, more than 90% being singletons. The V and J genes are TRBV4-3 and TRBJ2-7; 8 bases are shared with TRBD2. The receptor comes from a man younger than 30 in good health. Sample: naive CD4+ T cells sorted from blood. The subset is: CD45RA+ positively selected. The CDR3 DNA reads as TGCGCCAGCAGCCAAGTCGGTCGCGGGAGGTACGAGCAGTACTTC. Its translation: CASSQVGRGRYEQYF.